These T cell receptor beta chains were read from a single sample in a study of blood T cell repertoires in COVID-19. Using immunoSEQ multiplex PCR, the repertoire was profiled, and TCRdb retains in-frame clones only, with some absent. The sample records about 120,000 clones, 60% to 85% being singletons. Sequenced material: peripheral blood. The receptors here all came from a human donor with acute or convalescent COVID-19. The donor label of this sample is uncertain. Each CDR3 is given with its conserved first and last residue. Fields, in order: clone size, V gene, D gene, CDR3 length, J gene, CDR3 protein, CDR3 DNA. A D gene is named only where the DNA matches it firmly. Some rows have no size entry. The others give once, few or many, or a class for an expanded clone.

size: NA; V: TRBV18; D: TRBD1; length: 16; J: TRBJ1-6; CDR3: CASSPGGTGYNSPLHF; DNA: TGTGCCAGCTCACCGGGCGGGACAGGTTATAATTCACCCCTCCACTTT
size: NA; V: TRBV5-4; D: TRBD2; length: 16; J: TRBJ2-3; CDR3: CASSHLGGGPADTQYF; DNA: TGTGCCAGCAGCCACCTCGGCGGGGGGCCTGCAGATACGCAGTATTTT
size: NA; V: TRBV7-9; D: TRBD1; length: 12; J: TRBJ1-5; CDR3: CASSFDREPQHF; DNA: TGTGCCAGCAGCTTCGACAGGGAGCCCCAGCATTTT
size: NA; V: TRBV5-8; D: TRBD2; length: 15; J: TRBJ2-1; CDR3: CASSLLGLVFNEQFF; DNA: TGTGCCAGCAGCTTGCTTGGACTAGTTTTCAATGAGCAGTTCTTC
size: few; V: TRBV6-5; D: TRBD1; length: 15; J: TRBJ1-2; CDR3: CASSKRQGVGDGYTF; DNA: TGTGCCAGCAGTAAAAGACAGGGAGTGGGGGACGGCTACACCTTC
size: NA; V: TRBV6-5; D: TRBD2; length: 15; J: TRBJ2-1; CDR3: CAAKGRTSGDSEQFF; DNA: TGTGCCGCCAAGGGAAGGACTAGCGGGGATAGTGAGCAGTTCTTC
size: NA; V: TRBV2; D: TRBD1; length: 15; J: TRBJ1-5; CDR3: CASTRTGGGNQPQHF; DNA: TGTGCCAGCACTAGGACAGGGGGCGGCAATCAGCCCCAGCATTTT
size: NA; V: TRBV29-1; D: NA; length: 13; J: TRBJ2-1; CDR3: CSVERGTHNEQFF; DNA: TGCAGCGTTGAAAGGGGCACGCACAATGAGCAGTTCTTC
size: NA; V: TRBV28; D: NA; length: 20; J: TRBJ1-4; CDR3: CASSQTKRGGRLATNEKLFF; DNA: TGTGCCAGCAGCCAAACGAAGAGGGGAGGGCGGCTTGCAACTAATGAAAAACTGTTTTTT
size: NA; V: TRBV30; D: NA; length: 13; J: TRBJ1-5; CDR3: CAWSVQGNQPQHF; DNA: TGTGCCTGGAGTGTACAAGGCAATCAGCCCCAGCATTTT
size: NA; V: TRBV3-1/TRBV3-2; D: NA; length: 15; J: TRBJ2-7; CDR3: CASSQGPGNSYEQYF; DNA: TGTGCCAGCAGCCAAGGGCCGGGAAACTCCTACGAGCAGTACTTC
size: once; V: TRBV7-9; D: TRBD2; length: 19; J: TRBJ2-5; CDR3: CASSTPPASGGHRGETQYF; DNA: TGTGCCAGCAGCACGCCCCCGGCGAGCGGGGGCCACCGAGGGGAGACCCAGTACTTC
size: NA; V: TRBV19; D: TRBD1; length: 16; J: TRBJ1-1; CDR3: CASSRGQGRSNTEAFF; DNA: TGTGCCAGTAGTAGGGGACAGGGGCGATCGAACACTGAAGCTTTCTTT
size: NA; V: TRBV3-1/TRBV3-2; D: TRBD2; length: 14; J: TRBJ2-3; CDR3: CASRTSGRTDTQYF; DNA: TGTGCCAGCCGGACTAGCGGACGCACAGATACGCAGTATTTT
size: NA; V: TRBV5-1; D: NA; length: 14; J: TRBJ1-2; CDR3: CASSLAEGYYGYTF; DNA: TGCGCCAGCAGCTTGGCCGAGGGATACTATGGCTACACCTTC
size: NA; V: TRBV10-3; D: NA; length: 14; J: TRBJ1-1; CDR3: CAISIIQGNTEAFF; DNA: TGTGCCATCAGCATAATACAGGGGAACACTGAAGCTTTCTTT
size: NA; V: TRBV27; D: NA; length: 16; J: TRBJ2-6; CDR3: CASSLSPRSGANVLTF; DNA: TGTGCCAGCAGTTTATCTCCCCGCTCTGGGGCCAACGTCCTGACTTTC
size: few; V: TRBV6-5; D: TRBD2; length: 15; J: TRBJ2-4; CDR3: CASTSKGGGGNIQYF; DNA: TGTGCCAGCACCTCGAAAGGCGGGGGGGGGAACATTCAGTACTTC
size: few; V: TRBV14; D: TRBD2; length: 20; J: TRBJ2-3; CDR3: CASSRRHLARLAGVLDTQYF; DNA: TGTGCCAGCAGCCGCCGCCACCTCGCCCGACTAGCGGGGGTATTAGATACGCAGTATTTT
size: NA; V: TRBV2; D: NA; length: 15; J: TRBJ2-1; CDR3: CASRAWTLKGDEQFF; DNA: TGTGCCAGCAGGGCCTGGACTCTTAAGGGGGATGAGCAGTTCTTC
size: NA; V: TRBV6-5; D: NA; length: 13; J: TRBJ2-2; CDR3: CASRGEDTGELFF; DNA: TGTGCCAGCAGAGGGGAGGACACCGGGGAGCTGTTTTTT
size: many; V: TRBV2; D: TRBD1; length: 11; J: TRBJ1-1; CDR3: CAEGGGTEAFF; DNA: TGTGCCGAAGGGGGCGGAACTGAAGCTTTCTTT
size: NA; V: TRBV25-1; D: NA; length: 14; J: TRBJ1-1; CDR3: CASSQEQMNTEAFF; DNA: TGTGCCAGCAGTCAAGAACAGATGAACACTGAAGCTTTCTTT
size: NA; V: TRBV30; D: NA; length: 14; J: TRBJ2-1; CDR3: CAWDRDNSYNEQFF; DNA: TGTGCCTGGGACCGGGACAACTCCTACAATGAGCAGTTCTTC
size: NA; V: TRBV24-1; D: NA; length: 17; J: TRBJ2-2; CDR3: CATSESGRGRLTGELFF; DNA: TGTGCCACCAGTGAATCCGGGAGGGGGCGTCTCACCGGGGAGCTGTTTTTT
size: NA; V: TRBV6-5; D: NA; length: 12; J: TRBJ1-2; CDR3: CASSQGHYGYTF; DNA: TGTGCCAGCAGTCAGGGCCACTATGGCTACACCTTC
size: NA; V: TRBV24-1; D: TRBD1; length: 16; J: TRBJ1-5; CDR3: CATSASGTGVNQPQHF; DNA: TGTGCCACCAGTGCCTCCGGGACAGGGGTCAATCAGCCCCAGCATTTT
size: NA; V: TRBV10-2; D: TRBD1; length: 14; J: TRBJ1-5; CDR3: CASSVQGGNQPQHF; DNA: TGCGCCAGCAGCGTTCAGGGGGGCAATCAGCCCCAGCATTTT
size: NA; V: TRBV7-8; D: TRBD2; length: 19; J: TRBJ2-5; CDR3: CASSPKPRTSGGTSETQYF; DNA: TGTGCCAGCAGCCCAAAACCTAGGACTAGCGGGGGGACATCGGAGACCCAGTACTTC
size: NA; V: TRBV15; D: TRBD1; length: 19; J: TRBJ1-3; CDR3: CATSRGAGTGKVAGNTIYF; DNA: TGTGCCACCAGCAGAGGTGCCGGGACAGGGAAAGTAGCTGGAAACACCATATATTTT
size: NA; V: TRBV11-2; D: TRBD2; length: 12; J: TRBJ2-1; CDR3: CASSPSGEEQFF; DNA: TGTGCCAGCAGCCCTAGCGGGGAAGAGCAGTTCTTC
size: NA; V: TRBV24-1; D: TRBD1; length: 15; J: TRBJ2-3; CDR3: CATSGAGQVADTQYF; DNA: TGTGCCACCAGTGGTGCGGGACAGGTGGCAGATACGCAGTATTTT
size: NA; V: TRBV11-2; D: NA; length: 14; J: TRBJ1-2; CDR3: CASSSIQGWYGYTF; DNA: TGTGCCAGCAGCTCTATACAGGGATGGTATGGCTACACCTTC
size: NA; V: TRBV13; D: TRBD1; length: 16; J: TRBJ2-1; CDR3: CASSTSDRGSYNEQFF; DNA: TGTGCCAGCAGCACCTCAGACAGGGGCTCCTACAATGAGCAGTTCTTC
size: NA; V: TRBV2; D: TRBD1; length: 14; J: TRBJ1-1; CDR3: CASTGQAGNTEAFF; DNA: TGTGCCAGCACCGGACAGGCCGGGAACACTGAAGCTTTCTTT
size: NA; V: TRBV27; D: NA; length: 15; J: TRBJ2-7; CDR3: CATSQPETGSNEQYF; DNA: TGTGCCACCTCTCAGCCCGAAACAGGGTCCAACGAGCAGTACTTC
size: NA; V: TRBV2; D: TRBD1; length: 18; J: TRBJ1-1; CDR3: CASSDRRDRNDMNTEAFF; DNA: TGTGCCAGCAGTGATAGGAGGGACAGAAACGACATGAACACTGAAGCTTTCTTT
size: NA; V: TRBV29-1; D: NA; length: 11; J: TRBJ1-1; CDR3: CSVDYRERAFF; DNA: TGCAGCGTTGATTATCGGGAGCGGGCTTTCTTT
size: NA; V: TRBV3-1/TRBV3-2; D: NA; length: 13; J: TRBJ1-1; CDR3: CASSHREPTEAFF; DNA: TGTGCCAGCAGCCACAGGGAACCCACTGAAGCTTTCTTT